This entry is about one TCR beta chain. The sample is drawn from a study of blood T cell repertoires in COVID-19. Study-level background: From T cells, B-cell-depleted T cells, or PBMCs came the material, which was cDNA or gDNA.

Germline V gives CDR1 MGHRA, CDR2 YSYEKL. This CDR3 spans 17 amino acids. Trimming removed 0 bases at V and 3 bases at J, with 15 bases between. Seattle's cohort entered during active infection and was followed longitudinally. Clones were read by immunoSEQ multiplex PCR, and TCRdb kept only the in-frame ones, dropping some. The table records 200,000 to 300,000 clones, 91% of them present only once. The sample consisted of peripheral blood. The clonotype comes from a young adult with COVID-19, enrolled during active disease. The genes are TRBV4-1 and TRBJ2-4, with a tentative D call TRBD2 (5 bases). The CDR3 protein is CASSQEFREVGKNIQYF. CDR3 DNA sequence: TGCGCCAGCAGCCAAGAGTTTCGGGAAGTAGGCAAAAACATTCAGTACTTC.